This TCR beta chain was observed in a study of molecular identifiers for immune sequencing clone quantification. TCRdb used MiXCR to reprocess the PCR reads, holding one entry per CDR3 protein. This sample has under 800,000 distinct CDR3 sequences, with about 25% found just once. The V and J ends lost 3 bases and 5 bases respectively, with 19 bases between them. Germline V gene data show CDR1 as LGHDT and CDR2 as YNNKEL (reference sequence). CDR3 length: 16 residues. CD8+CD4-CCR7+CD45RA+ cells were sorted as naive CD8 T cells. Source material: naive CD8+ T cells from blood, with Jurkat cell RNA spiked in. Subset of the sample: FACS-sorted CD8+CD4-CCR7+CD45RA+ naive T cells. The chain recombines TRBV3-1 with TRBJ2-5; D possibly corresponds to TRBD1 (5 bases). The TCR sequence derives from a human donor in good health. Some libraries in this study had Jurkat cell RNA spiked in. This CDR3 reads CASSQFGQGLHETQYF. The CDR3 DNA is TGTGCCAGCAGCCAGTTCGGGCAGGGATTACATGAGACCCAGTACTTC.